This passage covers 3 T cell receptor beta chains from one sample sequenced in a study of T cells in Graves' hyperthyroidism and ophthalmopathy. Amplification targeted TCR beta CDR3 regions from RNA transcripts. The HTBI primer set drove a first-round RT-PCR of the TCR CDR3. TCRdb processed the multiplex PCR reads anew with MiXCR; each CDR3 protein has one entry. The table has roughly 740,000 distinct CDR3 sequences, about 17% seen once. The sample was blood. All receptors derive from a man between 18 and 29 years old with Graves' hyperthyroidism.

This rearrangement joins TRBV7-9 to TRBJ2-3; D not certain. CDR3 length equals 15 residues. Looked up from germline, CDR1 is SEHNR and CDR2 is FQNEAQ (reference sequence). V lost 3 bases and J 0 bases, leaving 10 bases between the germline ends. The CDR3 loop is CASSLEGPSTDTQYF. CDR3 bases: TGTGCCAGCAGCTTGGAAGGCCCAAGCACAGATACGCAGTATTTT. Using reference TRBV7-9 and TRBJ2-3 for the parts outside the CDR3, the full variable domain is DTGVSQNPRHKITKRGQNVTFRCDPISEHNRLYWYRQTLGQGPEFLTYFQNEAQLEKSRLLSDRFSAERPKGSFSTLEIQRTEQGDSAMYLCASSLEGPSTDTQYFGPGTRLTVL.

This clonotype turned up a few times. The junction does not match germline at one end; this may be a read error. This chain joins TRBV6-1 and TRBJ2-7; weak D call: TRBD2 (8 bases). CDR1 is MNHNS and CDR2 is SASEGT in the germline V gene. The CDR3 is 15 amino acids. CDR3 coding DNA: TGTACCAGCAGCTCCTTACGGGAGGGGGCTTACGAGCAGTACTTC. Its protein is CTSSSLREGAYEQYF.

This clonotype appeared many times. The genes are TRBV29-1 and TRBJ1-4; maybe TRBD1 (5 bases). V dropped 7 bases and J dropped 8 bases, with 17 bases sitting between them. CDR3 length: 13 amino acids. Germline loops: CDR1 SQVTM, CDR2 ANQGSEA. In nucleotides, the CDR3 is TGCAGCGCGGAGGTCCAGGGCCGGGAAAAACTGTTTTTT. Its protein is CSAEVQGREKLFF.